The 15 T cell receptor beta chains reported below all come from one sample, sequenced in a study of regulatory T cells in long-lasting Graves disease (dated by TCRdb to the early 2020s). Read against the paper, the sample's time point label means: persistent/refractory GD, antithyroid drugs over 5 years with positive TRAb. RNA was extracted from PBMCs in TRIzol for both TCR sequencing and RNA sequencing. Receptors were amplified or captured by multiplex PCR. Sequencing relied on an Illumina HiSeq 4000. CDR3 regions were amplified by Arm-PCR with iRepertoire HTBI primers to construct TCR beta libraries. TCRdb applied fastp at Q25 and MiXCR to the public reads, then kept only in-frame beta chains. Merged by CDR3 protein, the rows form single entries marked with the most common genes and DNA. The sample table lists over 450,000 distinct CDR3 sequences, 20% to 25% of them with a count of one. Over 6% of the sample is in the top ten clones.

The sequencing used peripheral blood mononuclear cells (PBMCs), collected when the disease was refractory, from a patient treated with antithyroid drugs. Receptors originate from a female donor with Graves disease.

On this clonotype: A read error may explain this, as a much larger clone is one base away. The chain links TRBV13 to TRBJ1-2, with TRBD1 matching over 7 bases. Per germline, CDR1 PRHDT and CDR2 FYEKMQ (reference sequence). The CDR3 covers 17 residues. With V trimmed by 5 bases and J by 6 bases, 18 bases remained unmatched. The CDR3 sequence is CASSPLLQGDRNHGYTF. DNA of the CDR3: TGTGCCAGCAGCCCTTTACTCCAAGGGGACAGAAACCATGGCTACACCTTC. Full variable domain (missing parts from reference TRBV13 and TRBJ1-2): AAGVIQSPRHLIKEKRETATLKCYPIPRHDTVYWYQQGPGQDPQFLISFYEKMQSDKGSIPDRFSAQQFSDYHSELNMSSLELGDSALYFCASSPLLQGDRNHGYTFGSGTRLTVV.

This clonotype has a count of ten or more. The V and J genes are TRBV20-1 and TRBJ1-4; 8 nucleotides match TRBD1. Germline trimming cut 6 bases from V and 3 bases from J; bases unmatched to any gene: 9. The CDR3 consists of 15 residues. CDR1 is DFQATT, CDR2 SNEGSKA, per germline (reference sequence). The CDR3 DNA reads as TGCAGTGCCCCGCCAGGACAGGGACCTAATGAAAAACTGTTTTTT. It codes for CSAPPGQGPNEKLFF.

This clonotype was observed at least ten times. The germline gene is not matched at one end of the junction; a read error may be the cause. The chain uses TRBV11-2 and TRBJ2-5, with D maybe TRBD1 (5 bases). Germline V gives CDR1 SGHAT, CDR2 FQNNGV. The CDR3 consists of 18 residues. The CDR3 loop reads CASSLGILGDPSQDTQYF. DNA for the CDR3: TGTGCCAGCAGCTTAGGGATTCTAGGGGATCCATCCCAAGACACCCAGTACTTC.

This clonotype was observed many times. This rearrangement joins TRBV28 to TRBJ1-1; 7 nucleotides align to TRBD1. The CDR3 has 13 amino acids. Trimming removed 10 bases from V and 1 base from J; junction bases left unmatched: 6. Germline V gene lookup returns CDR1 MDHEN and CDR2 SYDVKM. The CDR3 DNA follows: TGTGCCACATGGGGACAGTGGAACACTGAAGCTTTCTTT. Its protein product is CATWGQWNTEAFF.

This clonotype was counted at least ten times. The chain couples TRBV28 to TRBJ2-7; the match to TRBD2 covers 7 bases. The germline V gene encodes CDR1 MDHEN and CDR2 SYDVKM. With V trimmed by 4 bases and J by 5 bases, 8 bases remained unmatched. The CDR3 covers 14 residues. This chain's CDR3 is CASSSSGKVHEQYF. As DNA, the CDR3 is TGTGCCAGCAGTTCGAGCGGGAAGGTTCACGAGCAGTACTTC.

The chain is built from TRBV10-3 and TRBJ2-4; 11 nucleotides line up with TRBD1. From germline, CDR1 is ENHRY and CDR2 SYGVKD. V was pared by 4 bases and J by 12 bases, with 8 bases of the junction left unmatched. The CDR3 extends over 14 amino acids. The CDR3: CAISGTGGSSDQYF. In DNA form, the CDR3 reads TGTGCCATCAGTGGGACAGGGGGCTCTTCAGATCAGTACTTC.

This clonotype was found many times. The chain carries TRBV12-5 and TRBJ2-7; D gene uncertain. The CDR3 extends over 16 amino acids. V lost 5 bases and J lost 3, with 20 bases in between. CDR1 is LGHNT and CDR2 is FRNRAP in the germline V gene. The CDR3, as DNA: TGTGCTAGTGGTGCATTGATAGCCCGAGGATACTACGAGCAGTACTTC. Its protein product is CASGALIARGYYEQYF.

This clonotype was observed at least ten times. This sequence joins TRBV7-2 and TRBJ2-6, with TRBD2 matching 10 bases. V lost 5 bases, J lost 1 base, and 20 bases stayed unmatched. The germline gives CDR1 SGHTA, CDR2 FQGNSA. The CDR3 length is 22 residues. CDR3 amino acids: CASSPALGRGSGRSSGANVLTF. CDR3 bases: TGTGCCAGCAGCCCAGCCCTCGGGAGGGGTAGCGGGAGGTCTTCTGGGGCCAACGTCCTGACTTTC.

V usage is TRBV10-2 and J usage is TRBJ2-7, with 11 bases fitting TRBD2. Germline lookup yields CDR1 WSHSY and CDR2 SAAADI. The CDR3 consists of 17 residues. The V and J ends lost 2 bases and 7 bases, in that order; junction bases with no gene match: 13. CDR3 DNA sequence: TGCGCCAGCAGTGAGGCATGGGGTAGCGGGAGGGCCGGTGAGCAGTACTTC. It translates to CASSEAWGSGRAGEQYF.

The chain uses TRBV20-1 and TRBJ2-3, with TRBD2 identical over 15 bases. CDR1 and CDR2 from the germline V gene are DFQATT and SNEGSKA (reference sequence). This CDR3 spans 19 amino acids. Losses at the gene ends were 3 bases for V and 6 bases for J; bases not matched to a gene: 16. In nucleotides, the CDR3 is TGCAGTGCTAGCCCCTACGGGGGGACTAGCGGGAGGTTAACGGATACGCAGTATTTT. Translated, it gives CSASPYGGTSGRLTDTQYF.

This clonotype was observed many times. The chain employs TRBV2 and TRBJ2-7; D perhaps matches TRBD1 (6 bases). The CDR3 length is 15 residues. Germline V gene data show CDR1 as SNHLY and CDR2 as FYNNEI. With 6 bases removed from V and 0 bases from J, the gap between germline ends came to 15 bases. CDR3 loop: CASSRTVLSSYEQYF. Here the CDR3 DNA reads TGTGCCAGCAGCCGGACAGTTCTAAGCTCCTACGAGCAGTACTTC.

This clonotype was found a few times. CDR3: CASKGGQNQPQHF. DNA for the CDR3: TGTGCCAGTAAGGGCGGACAAAATCAGCCCCAGCATTTT. The chain has TRBV19 and TRBJ1-5; D might be TRBD1 (5 bases). This CDR3 region has 13 residues. Germline V gene lookup returns CDR1 LNHDA and CDR2 SQIVND (reference sequence). Trimming left V 7 bases short and J 4 bases short, with 11 bases between.

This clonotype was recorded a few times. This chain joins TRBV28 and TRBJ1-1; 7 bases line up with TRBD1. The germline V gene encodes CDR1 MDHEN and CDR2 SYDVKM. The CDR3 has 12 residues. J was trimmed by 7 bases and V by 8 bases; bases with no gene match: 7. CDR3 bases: TGTGCCAGCGTCGAACAGGGGATTGAAGCTTTCTTT. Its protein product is CASVEQGIEAFF.

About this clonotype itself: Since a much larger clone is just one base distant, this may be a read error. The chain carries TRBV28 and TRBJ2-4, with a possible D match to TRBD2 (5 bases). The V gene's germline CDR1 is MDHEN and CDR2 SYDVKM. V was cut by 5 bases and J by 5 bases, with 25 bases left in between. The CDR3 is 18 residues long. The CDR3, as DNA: TGTGCCAGCAGTAACCTAACTGACCTCCTGAGGGCCGAAAACATTCAGTACTTC. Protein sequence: CASSNLTDLLRAENIQYF.

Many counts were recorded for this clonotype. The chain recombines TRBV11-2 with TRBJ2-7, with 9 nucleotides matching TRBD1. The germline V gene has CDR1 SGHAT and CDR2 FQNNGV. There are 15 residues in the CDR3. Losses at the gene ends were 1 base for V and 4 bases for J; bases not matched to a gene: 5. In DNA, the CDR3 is TGTGCCAGCAGCTTAGTGGGGACAGGGTCGTACGAGCAGTACTTC. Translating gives CASSLVGTGSYEQYF. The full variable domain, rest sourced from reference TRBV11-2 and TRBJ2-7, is EAGVAQSPRYKIIEKRQSVAFWCNPISGHATLYWYQQILGQGPKLLIQFQNNGVVDDSQLPKDRFSAERLKGVDSTLKIQPAKLEDSAVYLCASSLVGTGSYEQYFGPGTRLTVT.